This T cell receptor (beta chain) was recorded in a study of T-cell reconstitution after alpha-beta-depleted transplantation in children. Study-wide results and limits: Day-60 TCRbeta diversity that was high in some patients was derived from surviving recipient T cells and thymic progenitors. It was reported that alpha-beta T cells came from several hundred expanded graft clones (about two months after transplant). Newly produced T cells mostly accounted for T-cell counts and diversity one year post-transplant.

The CDR3 is 14 amino acids. CDR1 and CDR2 from the germline V gene are MDHEN and SYDVKM. With V trimmed by 8 bases and J by 6 bases, 6 bases remained unmatched. Unique molecular identifiers were used in preparing the TCRbeta library. Each CDR3 protein gets one entry after TCRdb re-called the PCR reads with MiXCR. The sample consists of about 420,000 distinct CDR3 sequences, around 15% of them appearing once. Regarding this clonotype: Its antigen remains unidentified.

The receptor's source is a boy under two years old who had a stem cell transplant for Wiskott-Aldrich syndrome, so the T cells may come from the graft donor. The sample in question was PBMCs, mostly from graft donor cells, obtained 360 days after TCRalphabeta/CD19-depleted stem cell transplant. The chain joins TRBV28 to TRBJ2-2, with 10 bases aligning to TRBD2. CDR3 residues: CASLRTSGPGELFF. The CDR3 DNA is TGTGCCAGCCTCCGGACTAGCGGTCCCGGGGAGCTGTTTTTT. Based on the CDR3 plus reference TRBV28 and TRBJ2-2, the full variable domain is DVKVTQSSRYLVKRTGEKVFLECVQDMDHENMFWYRQDPGLGLRLIYFSYDVKMKEKGDIPEGYSVSREKKERFSLILESASTNQTSMYLCASLRTSGPGELFFGEGSRLTVL.